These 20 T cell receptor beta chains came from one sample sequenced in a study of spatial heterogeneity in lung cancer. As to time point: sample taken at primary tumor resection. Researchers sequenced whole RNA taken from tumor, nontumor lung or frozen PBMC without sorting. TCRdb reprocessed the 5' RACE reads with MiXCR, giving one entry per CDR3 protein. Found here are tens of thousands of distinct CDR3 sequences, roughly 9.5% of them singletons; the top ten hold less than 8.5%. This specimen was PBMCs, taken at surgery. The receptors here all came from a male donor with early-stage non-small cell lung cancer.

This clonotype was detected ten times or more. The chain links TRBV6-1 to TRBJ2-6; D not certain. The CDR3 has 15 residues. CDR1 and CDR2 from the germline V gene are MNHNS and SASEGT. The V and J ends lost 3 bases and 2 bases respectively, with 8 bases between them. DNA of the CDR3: TGTGCCAGCAGTGAGTTAGGGACTGGGGCCAACGTCCTGACTTTC. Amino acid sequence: CASSELGTGANVLTF.

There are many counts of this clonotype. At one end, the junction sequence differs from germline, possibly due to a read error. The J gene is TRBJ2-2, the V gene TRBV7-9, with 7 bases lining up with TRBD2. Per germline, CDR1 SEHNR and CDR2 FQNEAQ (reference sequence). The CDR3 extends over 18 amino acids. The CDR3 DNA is TGTGCCAGCAGCTTAGCGAGGGTGAAAAGCGGGAACAACGGGGAGCTGTTTTTT. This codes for CASSLARVKSGNNGELFF.

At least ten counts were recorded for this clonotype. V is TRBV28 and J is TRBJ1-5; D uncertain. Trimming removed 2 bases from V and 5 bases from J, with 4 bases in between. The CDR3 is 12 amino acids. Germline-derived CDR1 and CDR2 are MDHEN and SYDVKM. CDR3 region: CASSLVDQPQHF. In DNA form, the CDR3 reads TGTGCCAGCAGTTTAGTCGATCAGCCCCAGCATTTT.

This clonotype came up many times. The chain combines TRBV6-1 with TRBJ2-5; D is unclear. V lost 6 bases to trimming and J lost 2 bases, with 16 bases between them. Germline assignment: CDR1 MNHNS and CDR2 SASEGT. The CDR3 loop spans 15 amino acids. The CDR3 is CASRVPSAGQETQYF. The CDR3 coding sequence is TGTGCCAGCAGGGTCCCTAGTGCTGGTCAAGAGACCCAGTACTTC.

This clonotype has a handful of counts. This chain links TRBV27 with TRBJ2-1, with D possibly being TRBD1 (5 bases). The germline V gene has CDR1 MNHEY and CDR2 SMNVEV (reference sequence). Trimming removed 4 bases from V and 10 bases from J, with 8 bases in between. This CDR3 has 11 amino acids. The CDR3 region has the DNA TGTGCCAGCAGTTGGGGCAGGGAGCAGTTCTTC. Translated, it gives CASSWGREQFF.

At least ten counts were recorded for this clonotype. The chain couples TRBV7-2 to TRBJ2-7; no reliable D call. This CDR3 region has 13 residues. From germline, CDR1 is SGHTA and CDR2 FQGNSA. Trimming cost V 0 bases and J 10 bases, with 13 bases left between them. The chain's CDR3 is CASSLATLFHQYF. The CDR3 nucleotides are TGTGCCAGCAGCTTAGCGACACTATTTCATCAGTACTTC.

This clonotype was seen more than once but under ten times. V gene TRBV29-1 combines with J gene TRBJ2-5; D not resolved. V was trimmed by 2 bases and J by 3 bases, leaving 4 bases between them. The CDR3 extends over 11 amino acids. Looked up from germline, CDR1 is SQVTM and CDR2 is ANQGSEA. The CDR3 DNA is TGCAGCGTTGAATGGGAAGAGACCCAGTACTTC. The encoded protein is CSVEWEETQYF.

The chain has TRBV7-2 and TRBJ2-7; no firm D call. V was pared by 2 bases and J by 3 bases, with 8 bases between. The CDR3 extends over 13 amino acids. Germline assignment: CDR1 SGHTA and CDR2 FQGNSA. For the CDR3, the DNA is TGTGCCAGCAGCTTACAGATCCTCTACGAGCAGTACTTC. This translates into CASSLQILYEQYF.

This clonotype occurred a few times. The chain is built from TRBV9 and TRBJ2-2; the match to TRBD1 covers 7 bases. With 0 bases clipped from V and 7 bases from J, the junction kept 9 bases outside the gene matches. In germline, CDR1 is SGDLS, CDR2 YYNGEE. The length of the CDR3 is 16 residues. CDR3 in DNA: TGTGCCAGCAGCGTAGAACAGGGGAGAAAAGGCGGGGAGCTGTTTTTT. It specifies CASSVEQGRKGGELFF.

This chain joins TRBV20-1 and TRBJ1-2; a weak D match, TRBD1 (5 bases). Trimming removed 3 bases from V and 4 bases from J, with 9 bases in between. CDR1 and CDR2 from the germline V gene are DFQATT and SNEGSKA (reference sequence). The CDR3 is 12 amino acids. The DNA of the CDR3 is TGCAGTGCTAGTAGGGGTTCCTATGGCTACACCTTC. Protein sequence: CSASRGSYGYTF.

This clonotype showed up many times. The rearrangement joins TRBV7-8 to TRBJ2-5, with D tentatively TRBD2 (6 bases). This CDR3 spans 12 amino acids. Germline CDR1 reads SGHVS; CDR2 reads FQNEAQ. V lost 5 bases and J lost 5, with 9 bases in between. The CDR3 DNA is TGTGCCAGCAGCCGGGAGAGGGAGACCCAGTACTTC. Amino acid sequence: CASSRERETQYF.

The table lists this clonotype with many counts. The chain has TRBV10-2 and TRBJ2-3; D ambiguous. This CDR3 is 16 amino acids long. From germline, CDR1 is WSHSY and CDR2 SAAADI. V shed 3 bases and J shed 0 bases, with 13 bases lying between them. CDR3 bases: TGCGCCAGCAGTGACGAGCGTATTTCTAGCACAGATACGCAGTATTTT. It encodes CASSDERISSTDTQYF.

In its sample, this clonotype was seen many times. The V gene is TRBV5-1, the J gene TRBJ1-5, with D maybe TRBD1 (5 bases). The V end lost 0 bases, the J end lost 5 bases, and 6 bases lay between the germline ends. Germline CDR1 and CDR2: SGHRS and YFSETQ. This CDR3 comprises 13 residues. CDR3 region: CASSLEGHQPQHF. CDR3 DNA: TGCGCCAGCAGCTTGGAGGGACATCAGCCCCAGCATTTT.

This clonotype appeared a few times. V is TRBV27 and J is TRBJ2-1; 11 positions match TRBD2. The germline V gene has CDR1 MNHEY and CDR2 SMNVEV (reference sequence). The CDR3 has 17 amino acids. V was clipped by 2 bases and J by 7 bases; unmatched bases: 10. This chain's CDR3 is CASSLAAGASGRNEQFF. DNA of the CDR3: TGTGCCAGCAGTTTAGCAGCCGGGGCTAGCGGGAGGAATGAGCAGTTCTTC.

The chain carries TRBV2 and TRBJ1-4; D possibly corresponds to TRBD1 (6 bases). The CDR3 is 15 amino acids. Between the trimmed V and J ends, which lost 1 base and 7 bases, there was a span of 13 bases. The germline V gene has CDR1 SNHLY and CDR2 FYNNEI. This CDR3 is CASSEEKGEGEKLFF. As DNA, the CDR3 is TGTGCCAGCAGTGAAGAGAAGGGGGAAGGTGAAAAACTGTTTTTT. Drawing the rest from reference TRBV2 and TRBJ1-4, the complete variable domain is EPEVTQTPSHQVTQMGQEVILRCVPISNHLYFYWYRQILGQKVEFLVSFYNNEISEKSEIFDDQFSVERPDGSNFTLKIRSTKLEDSAMYFCASSEEKGEGEKLFFGSGTQLSVL.

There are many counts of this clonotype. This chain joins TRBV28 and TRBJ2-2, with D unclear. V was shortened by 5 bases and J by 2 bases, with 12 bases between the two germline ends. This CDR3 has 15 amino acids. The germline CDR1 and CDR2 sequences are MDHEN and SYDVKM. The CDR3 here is CASSVSRLNTGELFF. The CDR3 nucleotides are TGTGCCAGCAGTGTTAGCCGCCTCAACACCGGGGAGCTGTTTTTT.

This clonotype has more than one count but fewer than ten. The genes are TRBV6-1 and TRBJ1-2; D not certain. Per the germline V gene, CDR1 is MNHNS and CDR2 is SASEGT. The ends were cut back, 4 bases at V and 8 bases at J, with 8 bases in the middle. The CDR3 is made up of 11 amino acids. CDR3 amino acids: CASSGGFGYTF. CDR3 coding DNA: TGTGCCAGCAGTGGAGGGTTCGGCTACACCTTC.

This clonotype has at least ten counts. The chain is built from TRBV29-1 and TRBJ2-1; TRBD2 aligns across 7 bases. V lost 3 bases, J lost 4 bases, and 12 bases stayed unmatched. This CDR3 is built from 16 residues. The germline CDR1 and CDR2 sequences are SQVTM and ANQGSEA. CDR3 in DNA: TGCAGCGTTGAGGGGGAAGCGGGAAGAGCTTACAATGAGCAGTTCTTC. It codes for CSVEGEAGRAYNEQFF.

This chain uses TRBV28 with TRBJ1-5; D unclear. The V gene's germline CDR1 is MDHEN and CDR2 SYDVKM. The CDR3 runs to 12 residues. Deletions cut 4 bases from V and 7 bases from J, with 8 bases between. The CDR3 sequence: CASSSGSQPQHF. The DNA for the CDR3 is TGTGCCAGCAGTTCGGGGTCACAGCCCCAGCATTTT.

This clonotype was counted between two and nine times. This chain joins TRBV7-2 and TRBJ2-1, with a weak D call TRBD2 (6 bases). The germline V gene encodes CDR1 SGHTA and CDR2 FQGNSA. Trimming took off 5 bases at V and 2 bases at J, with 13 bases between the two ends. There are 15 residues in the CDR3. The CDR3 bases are TGTGCCAGCAGCCTGGGGGAGGCAACCTACAATGAGCAGTTCTTC. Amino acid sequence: CASSLGEATYNEQFF.